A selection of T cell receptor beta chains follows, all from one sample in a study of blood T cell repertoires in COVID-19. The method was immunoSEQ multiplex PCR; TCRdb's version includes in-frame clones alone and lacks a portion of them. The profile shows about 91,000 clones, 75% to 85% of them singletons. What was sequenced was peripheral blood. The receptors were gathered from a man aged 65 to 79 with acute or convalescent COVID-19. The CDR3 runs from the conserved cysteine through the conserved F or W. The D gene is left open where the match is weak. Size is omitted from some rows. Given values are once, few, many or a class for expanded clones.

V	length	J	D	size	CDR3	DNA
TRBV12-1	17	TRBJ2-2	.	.	CASSGALAGGSTGELFF	TGTGCCAGCAGCGGCGCACTAGCGGGGGGTAGCACCGGGGAGCTGTTTTTT
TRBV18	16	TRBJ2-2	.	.	CASSPFGGGASGELFF	TGTGCCAGCTCACCCTTTGGTGGGGGCGCCTCCGGGGAGCTGTTTTTT
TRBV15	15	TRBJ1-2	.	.	CATSRDRTAFSGYTF	TGTGCCACCAGCAGAGATAGAACAGCCTTTTCTGGCTACACCTTC
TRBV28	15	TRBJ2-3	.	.	CASSFWDTRTDTQYF	TGTGCCAGCAGTTTTTGGGACACTCGCACAGATACGCAGTATTTT
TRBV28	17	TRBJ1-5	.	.	CASSFSLQAGRDQPQHF	TGTGCCAGCAGTTTTTCCCTTCAGGCGGGACGGGATCAGCCCCAGCATTTT
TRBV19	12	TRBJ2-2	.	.	CASTRRTGELFF	TGTGCCAGTACCCGCCGGACCGGGGAGCTGTTTTTT
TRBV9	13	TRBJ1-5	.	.	CASSQGEAQPQHF	TGTGCCAGCAGTCAAGGGGAGGCCCAGCCCCAGCATTTT
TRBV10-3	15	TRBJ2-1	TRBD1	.	CAISGGQGGSNEQFF	TGTGCCATCAGCGGAGGACAGGGGGGGTCCAATGAGCAGTTCTTC
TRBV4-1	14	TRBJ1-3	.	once	CASSQDTAGNTIYF	TGCGCCAGCAGCCAAGACACAGCTGGAAACACCATATATTTT
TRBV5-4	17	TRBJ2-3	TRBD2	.	CASSPPGTSGQVDTQYF	TGTGCCAGCAGCCCCCCTGGGACTAGCGGGCAGGTAGATACGCAGTATTTT
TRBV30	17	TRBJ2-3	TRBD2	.	CAWSQTSGRARADTQYF	TGTGCCTGGAGTCAAACTAGCGGGAGGGCCAGAGCAGATACGCAGTATTTT
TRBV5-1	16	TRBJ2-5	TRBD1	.	CASSFSGGDRGIAQYF	TGCGCCAGCAGCTTCTCCGGCGGGGACAGGGGAATCGCCCAGTACTTC
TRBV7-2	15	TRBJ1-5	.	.	CASSLTLHSNQPQHF	TGTGCCAGCAGCTTAACTCTTCATAGCAATCAGCCCCAGCATTTT
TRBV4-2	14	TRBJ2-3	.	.	CASSQAQSTDTQYF	TGTGCCAGCAGCCAAGCCCAAAGCACAGATACGCAGTATTTT
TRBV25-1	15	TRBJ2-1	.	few	CASSEYGRGRNEQFF	TGTGCCAGCAGTGAATACGGCAGGGGACGCAATGAGCAGTTCTTC
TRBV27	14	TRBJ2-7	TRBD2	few	CASRGLAGTYEQYF	TGTGCCAGCAGAGGACTAGCGGGAACATACGAGCAGTACTTC
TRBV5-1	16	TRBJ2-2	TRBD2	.	CASSPGTNANTGELFF	TGCGCCAGCAGCCCCGGGACTAACGCGAACACCGGGGAGCTGTTTTTT
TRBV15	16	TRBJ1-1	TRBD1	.	CATSKIRQGSGTEAFF	TGTGCCACCAGCAAAATCCGACAGGGATCCGGCACTGAAGCTTTCTTT
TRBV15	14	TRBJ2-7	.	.	CATSSGTFSYEQYF	TGTGCCACCAGCAGCGGGACATTTTCCTACGAGCAGTACTTC
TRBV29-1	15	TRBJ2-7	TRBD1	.	CSVTPQGQIIREQYF	TGCAGCGTTACTCCCCAGGGACAGATCATTCGAGAGCAGTACTTC
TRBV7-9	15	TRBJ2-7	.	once	CASSRPGGSLYEQYF	TGTGCCAGCAGCAGGCCCGGAGGGTCTTTGTACGAGCAGTACTTC
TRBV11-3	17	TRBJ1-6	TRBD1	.	CASSPATGWIYNSPLHF	TGTGCCAGCAGCCCGGCGACAGGGTGGATCTATAATTCACCCCTCCACTTT
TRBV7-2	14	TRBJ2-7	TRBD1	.	CASSVHRGVGEQYF	TGTGCCAGCAGCGTACACAGGGGGGTGGGCGAGCAGTACTTC
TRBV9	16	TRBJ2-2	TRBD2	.	CASSPRKSGDTGELFF	TGTGCCAGCAGCCCGAGGAAGAGCGGGGACACCGGGGAGCTGTTTTTT
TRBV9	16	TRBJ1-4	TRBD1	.	CASSEGVQGKFEKLFF	TGTGCCAGCAGCGAGGGGGTACAGGGGAAGTTTGAAAAACTGTTTTTT
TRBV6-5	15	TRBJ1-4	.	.	CASRESGLLGEKLFF	TGTGCCAGCAGGGAGTCGGGGTTATTAGGTGAAAAACTGTTTTTT
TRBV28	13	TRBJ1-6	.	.	CASRTANNSPLHF	TGTGCCAGTAGGACAGCCAATAATTCACCCCTCCACTTT
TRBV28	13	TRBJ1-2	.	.	CASSPPGGYGYTF	TGTGCCAGCAGTCCCCCCGGGGGCTATGGCTACACCTTC
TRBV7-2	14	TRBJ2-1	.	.	CASSSSTAANEQFF	TGTGCCAGCAGCTCCTCCACAGCGGCGAATGAGCAGTTCTTC
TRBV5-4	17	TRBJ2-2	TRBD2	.	CASSGLAIRGNTGELFF	TGTGCCAGCAGCGGACTAGCGATTAGGGGGAACACCGGGGAGCTGTTTTTT
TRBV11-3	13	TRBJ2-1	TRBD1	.	CASSFDRADEQFF	TGTGCCAGCAGCTTTGACAGGGCAGATGAGCAGTTCTTC
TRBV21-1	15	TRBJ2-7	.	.	CASSKGRSDPYEQYF	TGTGCCAGCAGCAAAGGACGTAGCGACCCCTACGAGCAGTACTTC
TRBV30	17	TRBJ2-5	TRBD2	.	CAWGPPRGLALKETQYF	TGTGCCTGGGGGCCCCCTCGCGGACTAGCGCTAAAAGAGACCCAGTACTTC
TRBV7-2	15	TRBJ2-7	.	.	CASSLEGTPSYEQYF	TGTGCCAGCAGCTTAGAGGGGACACCCTCCTACGAGCAGTACTTC
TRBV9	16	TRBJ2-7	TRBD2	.	CASSVGGLAGRYEQYF	TGTGCCAGCAGCGTAGGGGGTCTAGCGGGCCGATACGAGCAGTACTTC
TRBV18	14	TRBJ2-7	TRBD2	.	CASSPGGSSYEQYF	TGTGCCAGCTCACCTGGCGGGAGCTCCTACGAGCAGTACTTC
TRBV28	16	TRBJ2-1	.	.	CASIPSPGLTYNEQFF	TGTGCCAGCATCCCTTCCCCCGGACTAACCTACAATGAGCAGTTCTTC
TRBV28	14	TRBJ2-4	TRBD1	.	CASSPGTGGNIQYF	TGTGCCAGCAGCCCCGGGACAGGAGGAAACATTCAGTACTTC
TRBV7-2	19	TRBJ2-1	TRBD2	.	CASSFSASASGSWGNEQFF	TGTGCCAGCAGCTTTTCCGCCTCGGCTAGCGGGAGTTGGGGGAATGAGCAGTTCTTC
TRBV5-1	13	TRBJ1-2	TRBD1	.	CASSSGTGRGYTF	TGCGCCAGCAGCTCGGGGACAGGGAGAGGCTACACCTTC
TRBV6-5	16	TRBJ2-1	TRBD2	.	CASSYALAAHRDEQFF	TGTGCCAGCAGTTACGCACTAGCGGCCCACCGGGATGAGCAGTTCTTC
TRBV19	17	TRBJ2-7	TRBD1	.	CASSIDRRQGASYEQYF	TGTGCCAGTAGTATAGATCGGCGGCAGGGGGCTTCCTACGAGCAGTACTTC
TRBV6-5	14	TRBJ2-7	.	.	CASSYPNRANEQYF	TGTGCCAGCAGTTACCCCAACAGAGCTAACGAGCAGTACTTC
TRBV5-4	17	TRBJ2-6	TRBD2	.	CASSGLAGGAGANVLTF	TGTGCCAGCAGCGGACTAGCGGGAGGGGCTGGGGCCAACGTCCTGACTTTC
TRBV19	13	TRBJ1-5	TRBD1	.	CASSKTGNQPQHF	TGTGCCAGTAGTAAGACAGGGAATCAGCCCCAGCATTTT
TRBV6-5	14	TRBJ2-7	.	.	CASSSPGLTYEQYF	TGTGCCAGCAGTTCGCCGGGACTCACCTACGAGCAGTACTTC
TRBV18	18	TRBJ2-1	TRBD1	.	CASSPPKGQGMSYNEQFF	TGTGCCAGCTCACCACCGAAGGGACAGGGTATGTCCTACAATGAGCAGTTCTTC
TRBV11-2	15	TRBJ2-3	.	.	CASSLEGSWADTQYF	TGTGCCAGCAGCTTAGAGGGTAGCTGGGCAGATACGCAGTATTTT
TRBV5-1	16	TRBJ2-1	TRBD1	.	CASSLPPDRGGNEQFF	TGCGCCAGCAGCTTGCCTCCGGACAGGGGAGGCAATGAGCAGTTCTTC
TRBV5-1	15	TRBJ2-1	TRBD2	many	CASSFLAGAQGEQFF	TGCGCCAGCAGCTTTCTAGCGGGAGCCCAGGGTGAGCAGTTCTTC
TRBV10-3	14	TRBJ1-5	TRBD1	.	CAISPDRVDQPQHF	TGTGCCATCAGCCCGGACAGGGTAGATCAGCCCCAGCATTTT
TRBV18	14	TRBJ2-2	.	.	CASSRTANTGELFF	TGTGCCAGCTCACGGACTGCGAACACCGGGGAGCTGTTTTTT
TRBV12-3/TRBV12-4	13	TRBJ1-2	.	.	CASSLVPGDGYTF	TGTGCCAGCAGTTTAGTCCCAGGGGATGGCTACACCTTC
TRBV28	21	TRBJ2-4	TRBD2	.	CASSSPRTSGRGSLAKNIQYF	TGTGCCAGCAGTTCACCCAGGACTAGCGGGAGGGGGTCATTAGCCAAAAACATTCAGTACTTC
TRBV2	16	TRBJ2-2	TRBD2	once	CASSEASGRYSGELFF	TGTGCCAGCAGTGAGGCTAGCGGGAGATATAGCGGGGAGCTGTTTTTT
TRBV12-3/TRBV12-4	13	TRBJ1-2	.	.	CASSFARNYGYTF	TGTGCCAGCAGTTTCGCCCGGAACTATGGCTACACCTTC